A single sample is the source of the 5 T cell receptor beta chains below, sequenced in a study of identical twins. Each CDR3 protein is one row after TCRdb ran MiXCR on the 5' RACE reads. The sample consists of around 490,000 distinct CDR3 sequences, 14% of them appearing once. These data were likewise used in another study, on yellow fever vaccine responses in identical twins.

Sequencing was done on a sample of CD4+ T cells sorted from blood. The origin of the receptors is a woman aged 18-30 years in good health.

This clonotype was found a few times. CDR3 region: CAISETSGAQETQYF. Here the CDR3 DNA reads TGTGCCATCAGTGAGACTAGCGGGGCCCAAGAGACCCAGTACTTC. The chain recombines TRBV10-3 with TRBJ2-5; 10 bases are shared with TRBD2. V lost 2 bases to trimming and J lost 1 base; unmatched junction nucleotides: 1. The CDR3 consists of 15 residues. From germline, CDR1 is ENHRY and CDR2 SYGVKD.

The rearrangement uses TRBV3-1 and TRBJ2-2; TRBD2 agrees at 8 bases. CDR1 is LGHDT, CDR2 YNNKEL, per germline (reference sequence). This CDR3 is built from 17 residues. Trimming cost V 2 bases and J 1 base; bases outside gene matches: 6. The CDR3 loop reads CASSQNPGLVNTGELFF. CDR3 coding DNA: TGTGCCAGCAGCCAAAATCCGGGACTAGTGAACACCGGGGAGCTGTTTTTT. Combining the CDR3 with reference TRBV3-1 and TRBJ2-2 gives the whole variable domain DTAVSQTPKYLVTQMGNDKSIKCEQNLGHDTMYWYKQDSKKFLKIMFSYNNKELIINETVPNRFSPKSPDKAHLNLHINSLELGDSAVYFCASSQNPGLVNTGELFFGEGSRLTVL.

This clonotype showed up many times. The chain employs TRBV12-3 or TRBV12-4 and TRBJ2-7; no clear D gene. This CDR3 has 14 amino acids. Trimming pared 6 bases from V and 2 bases from J, leaving 14 bases between. This CDR3 is CASSRRHRPYEQYF. In DNA, the CDR3 is TGTGCCAGCAGCCGAAGACACCGCCCCTACGAGCAGTACTTC.

J is TRBJ2-7 and V is TRBV7-2; TRBD1 agrees at 7 bases. The CDR3 has 15 residues. Germline assignment: CDR1 SGHTA and CDR2 FQGNSA. V lost 0 bases and J lost 2; bases outside the gene matches: 4. CDR3 bases: TGTGCCAGCAGCTTAGCGGGGGACAGCCCCTACGAGCAGTACTTC. It translates to CASSLAGDSPYEQYF.

The sample holds many counts of this clonotype. The J gene is TRBJ2-3, the V gene TRBV12-3 or TRBV12-4; no firm D call. V was clipped by 7 bases and J by 4 bases, with 15 bases between them. CDR3 length: 14 residues. CDR3: CASTRGGKPDTQYF. DNA of the CDR3: TGTGCCAGCACACGAGGCGGCAAACCAGATACGCAGTATTTT.